The next 5 T cell receptor beta chains were all read from a single sample in a study of blood T cell repertoires in COVID-19. Here immunoSEQ multiplex PCR was the method, and the copy in TCRdb shows in-frame clones only, minus some. This table holds about 170,000 clones, less than 90% found once. The sequencing input was peripheral blood. Every receptor here comes from a woman aged 55 to 70 with COVID-19, enrolled during active disease.

The CDR3 DNA follows: TGCGCCAGCAGCTCCCGGGACACATTTATCCAAGAGACCCAGTACTTC. It codes for CASSSRDTFIQETQYF. V is TRBV5-1 and J is TRBJ2-5; weak D call: TRBD1 (6 bases). This CDR3 has 16 amino acids. CDR1 SGHRS and CDR2 YFSETQ come from the germline V gene. The germline V and J ends were trimmed by 3 bases and 1 base, with 16 bases remaining between them.

The genes are TRBV5-1 and TRBJ2-7, with a possible D match to TRBD1 (5 bases). The V gene's germline CDR1 is SGHRS and CDR2 YFSETQ. This CDR3 spans 13 amino acids. V was clipped by 3 bases and J by 2 bases, with 9 bases between them. In nucleotides, the CDR3 is TGCGCCAGCAGCTCGACAGATCCCTACGAGCAGTACTTC. The encoded protein is CASSSTDPYEQYF.

The chain links TRBV4-1 to TRBJ2-7; 12 bases fit TRBD2. CDR1 and CDR2 (germline): MGHRA, YSYEKL. The CDR3 has 16 amino acids. Trimming took 4 bases from V and 1 from J; bases not matched to a gene: 5. The CDR3 reads CASSPPGTSGSYEQYF. CDR3 bases: TGCGCCAGCAGCCCCCCCGGGACTAGCGGGTCCTACGAGCAGTACTTC.

The CDR3 nucleotides read TGTGCCAGCTCACCACCGTCAGGGGTTAATGGCTACACCTTC. Protein product: CASSPPSGVNGYTF. The chain employs TRBV18 and TRBJ1-2, with a weak D call TRBD1 (6 bases). The CDR3 is made up of 14 amino acids. Trimming removed 0 bases from V and 6 bases from J, with 11 bases in between. Germline V gene data show CDR1 as KGHSH and CDR2 as LQKENI. The whole variable domain, remainder taken from reference TRBV18 and TRBJ1-2, is NAGVMQNPRHLVRRRGQEARLRCSPMKGHSHVYWYRQLPEEGLKFMVYLQKENIIDESGMPKERFSAEFPKEGPSILRIQQVVRGDSAAYFCASSPPSGVNGYTFGSGTRLTVV.

This chain connects TRBV18 to TRBJ2-2; TRBD2 is a possible D gene (6 bases). Trimming shortened V by 1 base and J by 0 bases, and 6 bases separated the two germline ends. This CDR3 has 15 amino acids. Germline V gives CDR1 KGHSH, CDR2 LQKENI. CDR3 sequence: CASSPLAANTGELFF. The DNA for the CDR3 is TGTGCCAGCTCACCACTAGCGGCGAACACCGGGGAGCTGTTTTTT.